Below are 29 T cell receptor beta chains sequenced from a single sample in a study of blood T cell repertoires in COVID-19. Only in-frame clones appear in the TCRdb table, and some are missing; sequencing was by immunoSEQ multiplex PCR. The table has about 220,000 clones, almost 90% seen once; the top ten hold around 15%. Material for sequencing was PBMCs or T cells enriched from blood (not recorded which). These receptors were collected from a woman between 45 and 60 years old with acute COVID-19.

The rearrangement uses TRBV5-1 and TRBJ2-7, with 7 positions matching TRBD1. V lost 5 bases, J lost 4 bases, and 12 bases stayed unmatched. The CDR3 is 15 amino acids. The V gene's germline CDR1 is SGHRS and CDR2 YFSETQ. The CDR3 bases are TGCGCCAGCAGTACGGTACCGGGACAGCAGTACGAGCAGTACTTC. Its protein is CASSTVPGQQYEQYF.

The rearrangement joins TRBV27 to TRBJ1-5; 11 positions agree with TRBD1. Germline-derived CDR1 and CDR2 are MNHEY and SMNVEV (reference sequence). CDR3 length equals 14 residues. V shed 7 bases, J shed 6 bases, and the junction held 5 bases outside the gene matches. For the CDR3, the DNA is TGTGCCAGCAAAGGGACAGGGGGAGGTCAGCCCCAGCATTTT. It specifies CASKGTGGGQPQHF.

The rearrangement uses TRBV5-6 and TRBJ2-1, with unresolved D. Germline CDR1 SGHDT, CDR2 YYEEEE. V lost 2 bases, J lost 7 bases, and 4 bases lay in between. This CDR3 spans 11 amino acids. The CDR3 bases are TGTGCCAGCAGCTTATTAAATGAGCAGTTCTTC. It translates to CASSLLNEQFF.

J is TRBJ1-5 and V is TRBV19, with D hard to call. The CDR3 covers 17 residues. Trimming left V 5 bases short and J 0 bases short, with 17 bases between. Looked up from germline, CDR1 is LNHDA and CDR2 is SQIVND (reference sequence). CDR3 protein: CASSADSSRYSNQPQHF. The CDR3 nucleotides read TGTGCCAGTAGTGCGGACTCTTCGCGGTATAGCAATCAGCCCCAGCATTTT.

The V gene is TRBV6-5, the J gene TRBJ2-3, with 7 positions matching TRBD2. V was pared by 1 base and J by 0 bases, with 4 bases of the junction left unmatched. CDR3 length equals 16 residues. Germline V CDR1 and CDR2: MNHEY, SVGAGI. CDR3 sequence: CASSYWGGASTDTQYF. The CDR3 DNA reads as TGTGCCAGCAGTTACTGGGGGGGTGCTAGCACAGATACGCAGTATTTT.

The V call is TRBV19, the J call TRBJ2-2; 7 nucleotides agree with TRBD1. The CDR3 length is 17 residues. Germline trimming cut 4 bases from V and 6 bases from J; bases unmatched to any gene: 14. CDR1 is LNHDA and CDR2 is SQIVND in the germline V gene (reference sequence). CDR3 DNA: TGTGCCAGTAGTAGACTTCCGACAGGGTGGGTCTCCGGGGAGCTGTTTTTT. This encodes CASSRLPTGWVSGELFF.

The chain links TRBV3-1 (or the pseudogene TRBV3-2) to TRBJ2-2, with D uncertain. Germline CDR1 is LGHDT and CDR2 is YNNKEL (reference sequence). The CDR3 consists of 18 residues. The V end lost 0 bases, the J end lost 1 base, and 15 bases lay between the germline ends. Here the CDR3 reads CASSQETHTIMNTGELFF. Here the CDR3 DNA reads TGTGCCAGCAGCCAAGAGACACATACGATAATGAACACCGGGGAGCTGTTTTTT.

CDR3 in amino acids: CASSLKIGRGGIYNEQFF. CDR3 sequence (DNA): TGTGCCAGCAGTTTAAAAATAGGCAGGGGAGGGATCTACAATGAGCAGTTCTTC. V and J are TRBV28 and TRBJ2-1, with TRBD2 as a possible D gene (7 bases). The CDR3 totals 18 residues. V dropped 2 bases and J dropped 3 bases, with 20 bases sitting between them. Germline-derived CDR1 and CDR2 are MDHEN and SYDVKM.

The chain is built from TRBV11-1 and TRBJ2-4; 7 nucleotides line up with TRBD1. Per germline, CDR1 SGHAT and CDR2 FQDESV (reference sequence). CDR3 length: 15 residues. The V segment lost 5 bases and the J segment 1 base; nucleotides outside the gene matches: 5. For the CDR3, the DNA is TGTGCCAGCAGCGGGACACAGGGGGCCAAAAACATTCAGTACTTC. It codes for CASSGTQGAKNIQYF.

V is TRBV6-5 and J is TRBJ2-5; D is unresolved. This CDR3 has 15 amino acids. Trimming removed 4 bases from V and 4 bases from J, with 16 bases in between. CDR1 and CDR2 (germline): MNHEY, SVGAGI. The CDR3 reads CASSSYGYPGETQYF. CDR3 nucleotides: TGTGCCAGCAGTTCCTACGGGTACCCTGGAGAGACCCAGTACTTC.

The gene calls are TRBV5-4 and TRBJ2-7, with D perhaps TRBD2 (6 bases). CDR1 is SGHNT, CDR2 YYREEE, per germline (reference sequence). V dropped 4 bases and J dropped 0 bases, with 17 bases sitting between them. The CDR3 runs 16 residues. CDR3 in DNA: TGTGCCAGCAGCCGGCCTGGCCTAGCGAGCTCCTACGAGCAGTACTTC. As protein: CASSRPGLASSYEQYF.

The V and J genes are TRBV18 and TRBJ2-6; 8 bases line up with TRBD1. Germline V gene lookup returns CDR1 KGHSH and CDR2 LQKENI. This CDR3 spans 18 amino acids. The V and J ends lost 1 base and 0 bases, in that order; junction bases with no gene match: 5. CDR3: CASSPRAGGSSGANVLTF. The CDR3 nucleotides are TGTGCCAGCTCACCACGGGCAGGGGGCTCCTCTGGGGCCAACGTCCTGACTTTC. The full variable domain, rest sourced from reference TRBV18 and TRBJ2-6, is NAGVMQNPRHLVRRRGQEARLRCSPMKGHSHVYWYRQLPEEGLKFMVYLQKENIIDESGMPKERFSAEFPKEGPSILRIQQVVRGDSAAYFCASSPRAGGSSGANVLTFGAGSRLTVL.

The CDR3 loop reads CASSLWDRGRDTQYF. In nucleotides, the CDR3 is TGTGCCAGCAGCTTATGGGACAGGGGGCGAGATACGCAGTATTTT. The chain carries TRBV7-9 and TRBJ2-3; TRBD1 aligns across 12 bases. Trimming at V came to 2 bases and at J to 5 bases, leaving 2 bases not matched to a gene. The CDR3 covers 15 residues. The germline V gene encodes CDR1 SEHNR and CDR2 FQNEAQ (reference sequence).

V and J are TRBV29-1 and TRBJ2-1; D is ambiguous. V was trimmed by 7 bases and J by 5 bases, leaving 9 bases between them. CDR3 length: 11 amino acids. Germline V lookup: CDR1 SQVTM, CDR2 ANQGSEA. The CDR3 reads CSDQVNNEQFF. CDR3 nucleotide sequence: TGCAGCGATCAGGTAAACAATGAGCAGTTCTTC.

The V gene is TRBV11-1, the J gene TRBJ2-7; no clear D gene. The germline V gene has CDR1 SGHAT and CDR2 FQDESV (reference sequence). The V end was cut by 5 bases, the J end by 3 bases, with 17 bases between. There are 15 residues in the CDR3. The CDR3 DNA reads TGTGCCAGCAGCCTAGAATCCTATAAGATCTACGAGCAGTACTTC. Its protein is CASSLESYKIYEQYF.

The CDR3 region has the DNA TGTGCCAGCTATCGAAAGGGCAGGGAGTTTTTT. Translation: CASYRKGREFF. The chain recombines TRBV21-1 with TRBJ2-2; the table's D call, TRBD1, was not checked against the DNA. TRBV21-1 constitutes a pseudogene. This CDR3 contains 11 residues.

The rearrangement joins TRBV28 to TRBJ2-5; 9 positions match TRBD1. V lost 3 bases, J lost 4 bases, and 9 bases stayed unmatched. This CDR3 comprises 16 residues. Germline CDR1 is MDHEN and CDR2 is SYDVKM. The CDR3 coding sequence is TGTGCCAGCAGTTTGGTCGGGACAGGGTATCGAGAGACCCAGTACTTC. Translation: CASSLVGTGYRETQYF.

This clone was counted between two and nine times. This rearrangement joins TRBV9 to TRBJ2-7; D perhaps matches TRBD1 (5 bases). V lost 3 bases and J lost 5, with 9 bases in between. Germline values: CDR1 SGDLS, CDR2 YYNGEE. The CDR3 spans 12 residues. The CDR3 here is CASSALGHEQYF. CDR3 bases: TGTGCCAGCAGCGCCTTGGGGCACGAGCAGTACTTC.

V gene TRBV7-9 combines with J gene TRBJ1-1; TRBD1 agrees at 9 bases. The CDR3 loop spans 15 amino acids. Germline CDR1 reads SEHNR; CDR2 reads FQNEAQ (reference sequence). V trimming: 5 bases; J trimming: 5 bases; junction bases outside the gene matches: 9. This CDR3 is CASSRAGTGNTEAFF. As DNA, the CDR3 is TGTGCCAGCAGCCGAGCCGGGACAGGGAATACTGAAGCTTTCTTT.

This rearrangement joins TRBV19 to TRBJ2-2, with 8 bases identical to TRBD1. The CDR3 totals 17 residues. V lost 3 bases and J lost 2; bases outside the gene matches: 8. Germline CDR1 reads LNHDA; CDR2 reads SQIVND (reference sequence). CDR3: CASSIRQGARNTGELFF. The CDR3 DNA reads TGTGCCAGTAGTATCCGGCAGGGGGCGCGTAACACCGGGGAGCTGTTTTTT.

The J gene is TRBJ2-2, the V gene TRBV7-6, with TRBD2 identical over 11 bases. This CDR3 contains 17 residues. Trimming cost V 1 base and J 2 bases; bases outside gene matches: 3. Germline V CDR1 and CDR2: SGHVS, FNYEAQ. CDR3 sequence (DNA): TGTGCCAGCAGCTTAGTTAGCGGGAGGGGCAACACCGGGGAGCTGTTTTTT. This codes for CASSLVSGRGNTGELFF.

The V gene is TRBV5-1, the J gene TRBJ2-3; 9 bases align to TRBD2. Germline assignment: CDR1 SGHRS and CDR2 YFSETQ. This CDR3 comprises 18 residues. The trim removed 0 bases at V and 6 bases at J, leaving 14 bases unmatched. This chain's CDR3 is CASSLDLVLAGVGDTQYF. The CDR3 region has the DNA TGCGCCAGCAGCTTGGATTTGGTGTTAGCGGGAGTCGGCGATACGCAGTATTTT.

This rearrangement joins TRBV7-9 to TRBJ2-5; 8 bases agree with TRBD1. With V trimmed by 5 bases and J by 5 bases, 7 bases remained unmatched. Germline CDR1 and CDR2: SEHNR and FQNEAQ (reference sequence). The CDR3 is made up of 14 amino acids. The CDR3 spells CASSAAGGRETQYF. In DNA form, the CDR3 reads TGTGCCAGCAGCGCTGCAGGGGGCCGGGAGACCCAGTACTTC.

The rearrangement uses TRBV7-2 and TRBJ1-3, with unresolved D. The CDR3 is 16 amino acids. Germline CDR1 reads SGHTA; CDR2 reads FQGNSA. Trimming took 5 bases from V and 0 from J, leaving 14 bases between them. The CDR3 DNA sequence: TGTGCCAGCAGCCCCCAGGCCGCGAACTCTGGAAACACCATATATTTT. It yields the protein CASSPQAANSGNTIYF.

This clone has only a few counts. The chain joins TRBV4-2 to TRBJ1-1; the match to TRBD1 covers 8 bases. J was trimmed by 1 base and V by 0 bases; bases with no gene match: 7. The CDR3 is made up of 17 amino acids. Per germline, CDR1 LGHNA and CDR2 YNFKEQ. The CDR3 region is CASSQDKTGGGNTEAFF. The CDR3 DNA reads as TGTGCCAGCAGCCAAGATAAAACAGGGGGTGGGAACACTGAAGCTTTCTTT.

This clone was counted a few times. The rearrangement uses TRBV10-3 and TRBJ1-2, with no clear D. Germline CDR1 and CDR2: ENHRY and SYGVKD. The length of the CDR3 is 13 residues. Trimming removed 10 bases from V and 7 bases from J, with 19 bases in between. The CDR3 sequence is CASEGSAGAGYTF. The CDR3 bases are TGTGCCAGCGAGGGCTCGGCAGGAGCTGGCTACACCTTC.

J is TRBJ1-4 and V is TRBV15; the D gene is possibly TRBD1 (5 bases). The germline V gene has CDR1 LNHNV and CDR2 YYDKDF (reference sequence). The V end lost 0 bases, the J end lost 7 bases, and 15 bases lay between the germline ends. This CDR3 contains 16 residues. The CDR3 reads CATSRDLAGWGEKLFF. Here the CDR3 DNA reads TGTGCCACCAGCAGAGATCTGGCAGGGTGGGGTGAAAAACTGTTTTTT.

This chain connects TRBV14 to TRBJ1-2; tentative D call: TRBD1 (5 bases). The CDR3 sequence is 15 residues long. V lost 1 base and J lost 6, with 15 bases in between. Per the germline V gene, CDR1 is SGHDN and CDR2 is FVKESK. The DNA for the CDR3 is TGTGCCAGCAGCCAAGTAGAGGGGCGCGGGGATGGCTACACCTTC. Its protein product is CASSQVEGRGDGYTF.

V is TRBV5-1 and J is TRBJ2-5, with 10 bases lining up with TRBD2. This CDR3 contains 15 residues. Trimming took 4 bases from V and 5 from J; bases not matched to a gene: 8. The germline V gene encodes CDR1 SGHRS and CDR2 YFSETQ. The CDR3 DNA follows: TGCGCCAGCAGCACTGTAGCGGGAGGAGGGGAGACCCAGTACTTC. Amino acids: CASSTVAGGGETQYF.